This is a list of T cell receptor beta chains from one sample in a study of tumour-infiltrating T cells in Burkitt lymphoma. The assay was immunoSEQ multiplex PCR, and TCRdb's table has in-frame clones only and misses some. The table has 14,000 or so clones, around 30% seen once. Material: tumor tissue. These receptor sequences come from a human donor with diffuse large B-cell lymphoma. The CDR3 runs from the conserved cysteine through the conserved F or W. The D gene is left open where the match is weak. Clone size is not always given. Where it is, it says once, few, many or a class for expanded clones.

v_call	d_call	clone_size	j_call	cdr3_nt	cdr3_aa
TRBV4-2	.	.	TRBJ1-4	TGTGCCAGCAGCCAAGAGGGGACCTGGGAAAAACTGTTTTTT	CASSQEGTWEKLFF
TRBV7-2	TRBD1	medium-sized	TRBJ2-5	TGTGCCAGCAGCCGACCAGGGACAGTACAAGAGACCCAGTACTTC	CASSRPGTVQETQYF
TRBV7-9	TRBD1	.	TRBJ2-7	TGTGCCAGCAGCTTACAGGGGGCTCACGGCGAGCAGTACTTC	CASSLQGAHGEQYF
TRBV7-3	TRBD2	.	TRBJ2-7	TGTGCCAGCAGCCTACTAGCGGGAGGGTTCTACGAGCAGTACTTC	CASSLLAGGFYEQYF
TRBV9	.	.	TRBJ2-1	TGTGCCAGCAGCGTAGCCTCAGGTGGGAATGAGCAGTTCTTC	CASSVASGGNEQFF
TRBV27	.	.	TRBJ1-5	TGTGCCAGCAGTCCTGCTGTAAATCAGCCCCAGCATTTT	CASSPAVNQPQHF
TRBV2	.	.	TRBJ2-7	TGTGCCAGCAGCGATCCGGGACACCTCTCCTACGAGCAGTACTTC	CASSDPGHLSYEQYF
TRBV5-5	TRBD1	.	TRBJ2-2	TGTGCCAGCAGCTTCTCCAGGGGGTACACCGGGGAGCTGTTTTTT	CASSFSRGYTGELFF
TRBV19	.	.	TRBJ1-3	TGTGCCAGTAGTATAGGCGAGACTGGAAACACCATATATTTT	CASSIGETGNTIYF
TRBV15	.	.	TRBJ2-6	TGTGCCACCAGCTCTGGGGCCAACGTCCTGACTTTC	CATSSGANVLTF
TRBV9	TRBD2	.	TRBJ2-1	TGTGCCAGCAGCGACAAGACTAGCGGGAGGTACAATGAGCAGTTCTTC	CASSDKTSGRYNEQFF
TRBV10-3	.	once	TRBJ2-3	TGTGCCACCTCCGGGACTGTCTCAGATACGCAGTATTTT	CATSGTVSDTQYF
TRBV5-6	.	few	TRBJ2-7	TGTGCCAGCAGCTTTGGCGCAGCCTACGAGCAGTACTTC	CASSFGAAYEQYF
TRBV9	TRBD1	.	TRBJ1-5	TGTGCCAGCAGCGTAGGAGGGGGCGGGCAGCCCCAGCATTTT	CASSVGGGGQPQHF
TRBV15	.	few	TRBJ1-2	TGTGCCACCAGCAGAGAAGGTACAGGGCACTATGGCTACACCTTC	CATSREGTGHYGYTF
TRBV28	.	few	TRBJ1-5	TGTGCCAGCAGTCATCCATATAGCAATCAGCCCCAGCATTTT	CASSHPYSNQPQHF
TRBV2	TRBD2	.	TRBJ2-1	TGTGCCAGCACCTTTTCTTTGACTAGCGGGAGAACTAATGAGCAGTTCTTC	CASTFSLTSGRTNEQFF
TRBV30	TRBD2	few	TRBJ2-5	TGTGCCTGGTTCCGGGCGGGAGGGCCGTCTGAGACCCAGTACTTC	CAWFRAGGPSETQYF
TRBV28	TRBD1	.	TRBJ2-7	TGTGCCAGCAGCCCGGGACAGGGGACCCTCTACGAGCAGTACTTC	CASSPGQGTLYEQYF
TRBV6-5	.	few	TRBJ2-7	TGTGCCAGCAGTTACTCGGGGACTGGAACCTACGAGCAGTACTTC	CASSYSGTGTYEQYF